The entry that follows covers one T cell receptor (beta chain) sequence. The data stem from a study of molecular identifiers for immune sequencing clone quantification. MiXCR, applied by TCRdb to the PCR reads, yields one record per CDR3 protein. The table records around 480,000 distinct CDR3 sequences, around 23% of them present only once. J lost 2 bases, V lost 6 bases, and 15 bases had no gene match. From germline, CDR1 is MNHEY and CDR2 SVGEGT. This CDR3 spans 17 amino acids. The J gene is TRBJ1-1, the V gene TRBV6-2 or TRBV6-3; 7 positions agree with TRBD1. The specimen was naive CD8+ T cells from blood, with Jurkat cell RNA spiked in. Subset noted: FACS-sorted CD8+CD4-CCR7+CD45RA+ naive T cells. The source of this sequence is a human donor in good health. Some libraries in this study had Jurkat cell RNA spiked in. The DNA of the CDR3 is TGTGCCAGCAGCACCAACAGGGGAGTGTCGATAAACACTGAAGCTTTCTTT. It specifies CASSTNRGVSINTEAFF.